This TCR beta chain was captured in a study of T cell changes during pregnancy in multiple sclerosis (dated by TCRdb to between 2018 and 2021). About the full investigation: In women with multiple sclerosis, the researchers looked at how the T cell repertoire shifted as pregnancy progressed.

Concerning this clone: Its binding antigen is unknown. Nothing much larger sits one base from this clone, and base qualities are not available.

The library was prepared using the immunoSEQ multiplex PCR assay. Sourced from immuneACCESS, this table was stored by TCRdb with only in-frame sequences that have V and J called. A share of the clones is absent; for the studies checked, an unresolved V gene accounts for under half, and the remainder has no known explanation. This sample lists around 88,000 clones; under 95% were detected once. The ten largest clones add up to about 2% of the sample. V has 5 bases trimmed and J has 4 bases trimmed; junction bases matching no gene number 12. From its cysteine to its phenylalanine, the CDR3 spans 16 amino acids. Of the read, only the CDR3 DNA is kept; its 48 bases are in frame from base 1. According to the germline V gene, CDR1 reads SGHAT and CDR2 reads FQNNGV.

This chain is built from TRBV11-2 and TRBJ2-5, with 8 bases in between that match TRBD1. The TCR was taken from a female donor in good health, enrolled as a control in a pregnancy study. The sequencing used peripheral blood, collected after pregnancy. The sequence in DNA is TGTGCCAGCAGCCGGTTGGCAGGGGGCTTTCGAGAGACCCAGTACTTC. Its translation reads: CASSRLAGGFRETQYF.